This T cell receptor beta chain stems from a study of chemoradiotherapy in HPV16-positive cancers. General observations from the study: In HPV16-positive patients, HPV-responsive T-cell expansion tracked better recurrence-free survival. Non-HPV-specific T cells did not expand in tumors during treatment, whereas candidate HPV-specific clones and E7-related motifs did. Functional assays defining HPV-specific T cells used only two HPV16-positive patients.

Produced via immunoSEQ multiplex PCR; TCRdb's table is partial and in-frame only. The data hold roughly 19,000 clones, with about 80% observed a single time. Repertoires were sampled repeatedly during chemoradiotherapy. As for this clone: Antigen: not known.

Trimming took 1 base from V and 5 from J; bases not matched to a gene: 5. CDR1 and CDR2 from the germline V gene are SGHTA and FQGNSA. This CDR3 is 16 amino acids long. This TCR was recovered from a human donor with HPV-associated anogenital cancer. The source material was blood, sampled from a patient who underwent chemoradiotherapy. This rearrangement joins TRBV7-2 to TRBJ2-7, with TRBD2 matching over 13 bases. The CDR3 DNA sequence: TGTGCCAGCAGCTTAGTCCCGGGACTAGCGGGAAACGAGCAGTACTTC. Translated: CASSLVPGLAGNEQYF.